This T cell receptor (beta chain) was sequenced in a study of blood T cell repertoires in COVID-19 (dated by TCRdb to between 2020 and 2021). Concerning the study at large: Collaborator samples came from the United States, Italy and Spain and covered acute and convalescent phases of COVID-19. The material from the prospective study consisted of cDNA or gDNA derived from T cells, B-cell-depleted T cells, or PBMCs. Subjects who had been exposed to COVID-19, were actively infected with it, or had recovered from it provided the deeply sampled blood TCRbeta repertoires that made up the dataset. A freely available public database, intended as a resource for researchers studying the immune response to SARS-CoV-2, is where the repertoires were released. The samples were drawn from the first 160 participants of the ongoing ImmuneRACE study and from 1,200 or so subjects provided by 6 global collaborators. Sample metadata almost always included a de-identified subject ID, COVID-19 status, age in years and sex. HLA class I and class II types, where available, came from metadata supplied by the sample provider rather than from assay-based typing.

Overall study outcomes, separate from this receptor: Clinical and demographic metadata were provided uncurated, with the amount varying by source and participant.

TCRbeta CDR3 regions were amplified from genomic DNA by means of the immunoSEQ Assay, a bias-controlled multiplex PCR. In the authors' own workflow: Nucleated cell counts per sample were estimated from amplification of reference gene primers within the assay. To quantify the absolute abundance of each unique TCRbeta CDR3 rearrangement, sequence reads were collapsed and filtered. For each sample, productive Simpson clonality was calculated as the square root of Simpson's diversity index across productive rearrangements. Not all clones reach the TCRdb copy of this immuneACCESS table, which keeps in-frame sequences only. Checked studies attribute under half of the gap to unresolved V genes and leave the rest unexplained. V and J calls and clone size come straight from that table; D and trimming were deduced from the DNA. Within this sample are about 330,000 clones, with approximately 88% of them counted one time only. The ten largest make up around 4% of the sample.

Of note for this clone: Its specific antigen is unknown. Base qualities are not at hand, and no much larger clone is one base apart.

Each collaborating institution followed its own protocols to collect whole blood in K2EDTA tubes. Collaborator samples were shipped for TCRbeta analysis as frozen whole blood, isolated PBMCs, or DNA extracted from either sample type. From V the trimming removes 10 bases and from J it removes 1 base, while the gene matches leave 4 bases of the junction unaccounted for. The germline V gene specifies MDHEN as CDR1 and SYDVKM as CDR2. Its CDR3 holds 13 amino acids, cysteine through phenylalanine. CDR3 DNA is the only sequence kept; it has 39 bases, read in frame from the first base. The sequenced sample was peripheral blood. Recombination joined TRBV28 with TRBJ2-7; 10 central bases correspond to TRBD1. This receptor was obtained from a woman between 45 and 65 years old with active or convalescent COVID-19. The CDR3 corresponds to CATRGQGSYEQYF. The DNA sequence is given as TGTGCCACTAGGGGACAGGGGTCCTACGAGCAGTACTTC.